A selection of T cell receptor beta chains follows, all from one sample in a study of tumor-infiltrating lymphocytes in primary liver carcinoma. One entry per CDR3 protein results from TCRdb running MiXCR on the multiplex PCR reads. Among about 310,000 distinct CDR3 sequences listed, approximately 58% were seen once. The sample comprised peripheral blood. Receptor source: a woman aged 25 to 39 with primary liver carcinoma and hepatitis B virus infection. The CDR3 runs from the conserved cysteine through the conserved F or W. The D gene is left open where the match is weak. Expanded clones get a size class; other rows say once, few or many, or leave the size out.

j_call clone_size v_call d_call cdr3_aa cdr3_nt
TRBJ2-7 - TRBV30 - CAFQRGEYEQYF TGTGCCTTCCAACGGGGAGAATACGAGCAGTACTTC
TRBJ2-7 few TRBV29-1 TRBD1 CSGEDRGKISSPEQYF TGCAGCGGTGAGGACAGGGGCAAAATCTCCTCCCCCGAGCAGTACTTC
TRBJ1-1 few TRBV10-3 - CAIRTDMNTEAFF TGTGCCATCAGAACAGATATGAACACTGAAGCTTTCTTT
TRBJ2-7 - TRBV29-1 - CSVEVSGTEQYF TGCAGCGTTGAGGTTAGCGGCACGGAGCAGTACTTC
TRBJ2-3 - TRBV6-1 TRBD2 CANRGGLVPDTQYF TGTGCCAACAGAGGGGGACTAGTCCCAGATACGCAGTATTTT
TRBJ2-2 - TRBV6-2/TRBV6-3 - CASSTGGRTVELFF TGTGCCAGCAGTACCGGGGGCCGTACCGTGGAGCTGTTTTTT
TRBJ1-1 - TRBV30 - CAWSVMGETFF TGTGCCTGGAGTGTAATGGGAGAAACTTTCTTT
TRBJ2-3 many TRBV29-1 - CSAGVDTQYF TGCAGCGCAGGGGTTGATACGCAGTATTTT
TRBJ2-2 few TRBV7-8 - CASSLAGVRTGELFF TGTGCCAGCAGCTTAGCGGGAGTTCGGACCGGGGAGCTGTTTTTT
TRBJ2-1 once TRBV11-3 - CANSLGLVAYNEQFF TGTGCCAACAGCTTGGGATTAGTCGCCTATAATGAGCAGTTCTTC
TRBJ1-2 many TRBV6-5 - CASSNDRTHGYTF TGTGCCAGCAGTAATGACAGGACGCATGGCTACACCTTC
TRBJ2-7 - TRBV5-4 TRBD1 CPSSRDRGVYEEYF TGTCCCAGCAGCCGGGACAGGGGCGTCTACGAGGAGTACTTC
TRBJ1-4 - TRBV5-6 - CASSLAIVSRDEKLFF TGTGCCAGCAGCTTGGCCATCGTCAGTCGGGATGAAAAACTGTTTTTT
TRBJ1-6 - TRBV28 - CASNTAGGGGKNSPLHF TGTGCCAGCAACACTGCAGGCGGGGGAGGCAAAAATTCACCCCTCCACTTT
TRBJ1-5 many TRBV12-3/TRBV12-4 - CASSLFSGVGQPQHF TGTGCCAGCAGTTTATTCTCAGGGGTAGGGCAGCCCCAGCATTTT
TRBJ1-5 - TRBV7-8 - CASSLGRGEPQHF TGTGCCAGCAGCTTAGGAAGGGGTGAGCCCCAGCATTTT
TRBJ1-2 many TRBV11-2 TRBD1 CASSLTGQGSYGYTF TGTGCCAGCAGCTTAACGGGACAGGGGTCCTATGGCTACACCTTC
TRBJ2-1 - TRBV11-3 - CANSFAQKGFYNEQFF TGTGCCAACAGCTTCGCCCAGAAAGGGTTCTACAATGAGCAGTTCTTC
TRBJ2-7 few TRBV6-1 TRBD1 CASRVDFRDRGFYEQYF TGTGCCAGCAGAGTCGATTTTCGGGACAGAGGTTTCTACGAGCAGTACTTC
TRBJ1-5 - TRBV12-5 TRBD1 CASGLTGAGCQPQHF TGTGCCAGTGGATTGACAGGGGCGGGGTGTCAGCCCCAGCACTTT
TRBJ2-7 - TRBV11-2 - CASSARQVSSYEHYF TGTGCCAGCAGCGCTAGACAGGTTAGCTCCTATGAGCATTACTTC
TRBJ1-1 - TRBV5-1 - CASSSGQTNTEAFF TGCGCCAGCAGCTCAGGACAGACGAACACTGAAGCTTTCTTT
TRBJ2-1 many TRBV4-3 - CASSQDRYRGNAGNEQFF TGCGCCAGCAGCCAAGATAGGTATAGAGGGAATGCCGGCAATGAGCAGTTCTTC
TRBJ2-3 - TRBV4-1 - CTSSQDIRLPGVDTQYF TGCACCAGCAGCCAAGATATCCGACTACCGGGAGTGGATACGCAGTATTTT
TRBJ2-7 few TRBV29-1 - CSVDGRLGHGFHEQYF TGCAGCGTTGATGGGAGATTGGGACATGGGTTCCACGAGCAGTACTTC
TRBJ2-1 - TRBV6-2/TRBV6-3 TRBD2 CASSRGEYNEQFF TGTGCTAGCAGTCGGGGGGAGTACAATGAGCAGTTCTTC
TRBJ2-1 few TRBV5-1 - CASSLAAGRYNEQFF TGCGCCAGCAGCTTGGCCGCGGGGCGCTACAATGAGCAGTTCTTC
TRBJ2-3 few TRBV6-5 - CASSRPRGSVYTDTQYF TGTGCCAGCAGCCGACCCCGAGGGAGCGTCTACACAGATACGCAGTATTTT
TRBJ2-7 - TRBV5-6 TRBD2 CASSHGTSGRRYEQYF TGTGCCAGCAGCCACGGGACTAGCGGGAGGAGATACGAGCAGTACTTC
TRBJ2-7 - TRBV6-6 - CATAPRPSRRTAYEQYF TGTGCCACAGCACCCCGGCCTAGCAGGAGAACGGCGTACGAGCAGTACTTC
TRBJ2-3 - TRBV6-2/TRBV6-3 TRBD2 CASRRTSESDTQYF TGTGCCAGCAGGCGGACTAGCGAATCAGATACGCAGTATTTT
TRBJ2-5 few TRBV5-6 - CASSFGTHEETQYF TGTGCCAGCAGCTTCGGGACCCACGAAGAGACCCAGTACTTC
TRBJ2-1 many TRBV29-1 - CSVAAGTANEQFF TGCAGCGTTGCTGCGGGAACCGCTAATGAGCAGTTCTTC
TRBJ2-3 many TRBV4-1 - CASTLLPQAHTDTQYF TGCGCCAGCACCCTACTTCCACAGGCTCACACAGATACGCAGTATTTT
TRBJ2-7 - TRBV28 - CASSRTPAYLSYEHYF TGTGCCAGCAGCCGTACCCCGGCTTACCTCTCCTACGAGCACTACTTC
TRBJ2-1 once TRBV7-9 - CANSHNSDVQFF TGTGCCAACAGCCATAATAGCGATGTGCAGTTCTTC
TRBJ2-7 - TRBV28 - CASTSFYEQYF TGTGCCAGCACCTCGTTCTACGAGCAGTACTTC
TRBJ2-2 - TRBV4-3 TRBD2 CTSSPRPRTSENTGELFF TGCACCAGCAGCCCACGTCCCCGGACTAGCGAGAACACCGGGGAGCTGTTTTTT
TRBJ2-5 - TRBV7-2 - CASSLYAETQYF TGTGCCAGCAGCTTGTATGCAGAGACCCAGTACTTC
TRBJ2-1 - TRBV10-3 TRBD1 CAISERSGTGGNEQFF TGTGCCATCAGTGAGAGGAGTGGGACAGGGGGCAATGAGCAGTTCTTC
TRBJ2-1 many TRBV29-1 TRBD2 CSSQAGRANEQFF TGCAGCTCCCAAGCGGGGCGGGCCAATGAGCAGTTCTTC
TRBJ2-2 few TRBV5-6 - CASSLISGIAGELFF TGTGCCAGCAGCTTGATTTCGGGGATTGCCGGGGAGCTGTTTTTT